The 5 T cell receptor beta chains presented below share a single source sample, sequenced in a study of shared clonotypes between healthy human individuals. The data were produced by immunoSEQ multiplex PCR, yet TCRdb's version contains in-frame clones alone and is incomplete. The table shows approximately 2.1 million clones, with about 92% occurring only once. The specimen sequenced was naive CD4+ T cells from PBMCs. Subset meaning: CD45RA+ positively selected. All receptors come from a man aged 18 to 30 in good health. Some clones in this sample may be carry-over from other donors' samples.

This chain links TRBV7-3 with TRBJ2-1, with D perhaps matching TRBD1 (5 bases). The length of the CDR3 is 16 residues. In germline, CDR1 is SGHTA, CDR2 FQGTGA. The V end lost 6 bases, the J end lost 0 bases, and 15 bases lay between the germline ends. The CDR3 loop reads CASRSQVTFSYNEQFF. The DNA for the CDR3 is TGTGCCAGCAGATCACAGGTGACCTTCTCCTACAATGAGCAGTTCTTC.

This chain joins TRBV11-2 and TRBJ2-1; the match to TRBD1 covers 10 bases. V trimming: 6 bases; J trimming: 3 bases; junction bases outside the gene matches: 8. The CDR3 loop spans 16 amino acids. Germline V gene data show CDR1 as SGHAT and CDR2 as FQNNGV. This chain's CDR3 is CASRKAGTGVYNEQFF. The CDR3 nucleotides read TGTGCCAGCAGAAAAGCCGGGACAGGGGTCTACAATGAGCAGTTCTTC. The whole variable domain, filled in from reference TRBV11-2 and TRBJ2-1, reads EAGVAQSPRYKIIEKRQSVAFWCNPISGHATLYWYQQILGQGPKLLIQFQNNGVVDDSQLPKDRFSAERLKGVDSTLKIQPAKLEDSAVYLCASRKAGTGVYNEQFFGPGTRLTVL.

As concerns this clone: Other DNA sequences within the sample encode an identical CDR3. The chain carries TRBV29-1 and TRBJ1-1; D gene uncertain. The CDR3 has 12 amino acids. V lost 3 bases and J lost 1, with 6 bases in between. Looked up from germline, CDR1 is SQVTM and CDR2 is ANQGSEA. The CDR3 is CSVDRSNTEAFF. CDR3 nucleotides: TGCAGCGTTGATCGGTCGAACACTGAAGCTTTCTTT.

This clone was detected only a few times. The chain combines TRBV28 with TRBJ1-2; a weak D match, TRBD1 (6 bases). Germline CDR1 MDHEN, CDR2 SYDVKM. The CDR3 is made up of 12 amino acids. The V end lost 6 bases, the J end lost 6 bases, and 11 bases lay between the germline ends. This CDR3 reads CASRHRDNGYTF. CDR3 nucleotides: TGTGCCAGCAGACACAGGGACAATGGCTACACCTTC.

The chain is built from TRBV30 and TRBJ2-2, with D unresolved. The CDR3 is 14 amino acids. V was cut by 0 bases and J by 2 bases, with 7 bases left in between. Germline lookup yields CDR1 GTSNPN and CDR2 SVGIG (reference sequence). The CDR3 DNA sequence: TGTGCCTGGAGTGTTTCCCTAAACACCGGGGAGCTGTTTTTT. As protein: CAWSVSLNTGELFF.